This T cell receptor beta chain was profiled in a study of graft-versus-host responses after intestinal transplantation. The CDR3 runs to 14 residues. Germline CDR1 and CDR2: MNHEY and SMNVEV (reference sequence). Losses at the gene ends were 3 bases for V and 5 bases for J; bases not matched to a gene: 5. The table came from immunoSEQ multiplex PCR; TCRdb's copy has only in-frame clones and leaves some out. The data contain tens of thousands of clones, approximately 90% of them singletons. Of note for this clone: The antigen remains undetermined.

The TCR comes from a human donor who was the organ donor for an intestinal transplant. The gene calls are TRBV27 and TRBJ2-7, with 9 bases lining up with TRBD2. Material: unstimulated CD8+ T cells sorted from spleen or lymph node cells, obtained before transplant. Written as DNA, the CDR3 is TGTGCCAGCAGTTTTAGCGGGAGTTTCAACGAGCAGTACTTC. Protein product: CASSFSGSFNEQYF.